This entry concerns a single TCR beta chain. Its antigen remains unknown. Libraries were prepared by immunoSEQ multiplex PCR; TCRdb keeps only in-frame clonotypes and omits some of them. The table shows fewer than 3 million clones, with just under 95% occurring only once. Germline V lookup: CDR1 SGHAT, CDR2 FQNNGV. Trimming left V 7 bases short and J 4 bases short, with 12 bases between. The CDR3 extends over 13 amino acids. The data belong to a study of shared clonotypes between healthy human individuals. Regarding the study as a whole: Several donors held approximately 4.5% of naive CD4 clonotypes in common.

The gene calls are TRBV11-2 and TRBJ2-3, with a possible D match to TRBD2 (6 bases). The sequence came from a man younger than 30 in good health. Some clones in this sample may be carry-over from other donors' samples. Sequences were obtained from naive CD4+ T cells from PBMCs. Subset specified: CD45RA+ positively selected. The CDR3 sequence is CASNSWGADTQYF. Written as DNA, the CDR3 is TGTGCCAGCAACTCTTGGGGGGCAGATACGCAGTATTTT.